This TCR beta chain was documented in a study of OX40 agonist ivuxolimab in advanced cancers. This clone was picked up one time. Deletions cut 4 bases from V and 12 bases from J, with 16 bases between. This CDR3 region has 12 residues. CDR1 is SGHNT and CDR2 is YYREEE in the germline V gene (reference sequence). Some clones are missing from TCRdb's copy, which holds only in-frame ones; the method was immunoSEQ multiplex PCR. The sample yields about 100,000 clones, more than 85% seen once. The rearrangement links TRBV5-4 to TRBJ1-2; D is undetermined. The sample here was CD4+ or CD8+ T cells sorted from blood, taken in a trial of the OX40 agonist ivuxolimab. The sequence came from an adult with an advanced solid tumor such as melanoma, head and neck, liver or kidney cancer. The CDR3 coding sequence is TGTGCCAGCAGCCCCCAAGGATATCGACACACCTTC. This translates into CASSPQGYRHTF.